These T cell receptor beta chains were read from a single sample in a study of shared clonotypes between healthy human individuals. Repertoires were generated with immunoSEQ multiplex PCR, while TCRdb's copy carries only in-frame clones and drops some. This sample has about 2.4 million clones, with around nine tenths found just once. The sequencing sample was made of naive CD4+ T cells sorted from blood. The receptor set was obtained from a man between 18 and 35 years old in good health. Each CDR3 is given without its conserved first and last residue. The D gene is left open where the match is weak.

>TRBJ2-7|TRBV7-2|TRBD2
ASSLSGGLYEQY
>TRBJ1-6|TRBV5-8|TRBD1
ASSGSTGGRSPLH
>TRBJ1-4|TRBV5-1|.
ASSLGKLEGKLF
>TRBJ2-2|TRBV30|.
AWSVRRAGELF
>TRBJ1-3|TRBV6-4|.
ASSDFPSGGNTIY
>TRBJ2-1|TRBV5-1|TRBD2
ASHAGDYNEQF
>TRBJ1-1|TRBV5-1|.
ASSPSVGTEAF
>TRBJ1-1|TRBV7-9|.
ASSFIRGRGTEAF
>TRBJ2-5|TRBV2|TRBD2
ASSDFLASGETQY
>TRBJ1-2|TRBV29-1|.
SVAGWDNYGYT
>TRBJ2-5|TRBV19|.
ASSTQGERHQETQY
>TRBJ1-2|TRBV10-3|.
AISENSLDYGYT
>TRBJ2-5|TRBV28|.
ASSLRGPTLETQY
>TRBJ1-6|TRBV28|TRBD1
ASSFLDRGPSPLH
>TRBJ2-3|TRBV7-9|.
ASSPQRGTPTDTQY
>TRBJ2-7|TRBV6-5|TRBD2
ASTETSGGLYEQY
>TRBJ2-3|TRBV2|.
ASSGGRWTDTQY
>TRBJ1-1|TRBV2|.
ASSTSGKNTEAF
>TRBJ2-1|TRBV5-1|.
ASTKRADSNEQF
>TRBJ1-2|TRBV5-1|.
ASSLGNPDLGYT
>TRBJ1-2|TRBV6-6|.
ASSKTDGPYGYT
>TRBJ1-5|TRBV5-1|.
ASSLGSSNQPQH
>TRBJ1-1|TRBV28|.
ASSRFRTANTEAF
>TRBJ2-1|TRBV6-1|.
ASLRVGTYNEQF
>TRBJ2-5|TRBV11-2|.
ASSFVPQETQY
>TRBJ2-7|TRBV9|.
ASSVGGAGAYEQY
>TRBJ2-5|TRBV6-5|TRBD2
ASSWTSGGQWY